The T cell receptor (beta chain) under discussion was sequenced for a study of CD8 T cells in ankylosing spondylitis. Whole-study findings and limits: Disease-linked clones, CD8+, were relatively rare in peripheral blood. A motif of 7 or 8 highly homologous TCR beta variants was seen as apparently characteristic of ankylosing spondylitis blood.

Trimming left V 4 bases short and J 4 bases short, with 11 bases between. Germline V CDR1 and CDR2: SGDLS, YYNGEE. The CDR3 has 13 amino acids. This clonotype occurred many times. Antigen: not known. TCRdb independently ran MiXCR on the 5' RACE reads; one entry per CDR3 protein. The sample has 200,000 to 250,000 distinct CDR3 sequences; 7% to 10% are singletons. Material: blood, either unsorted or a sorted T cell fraction (not recorded which). This receptor was identified in a female donor with ankylosing spondylitis or in good health (not recorded which). The V call is TRBV9, the J call TRBJ1-2, with D possibly matching TRBD1 (5 bases). This chain's CDR3 is CASSPRDFYGYTF. The CDR3, as DNA: TGTGCCAGCAGCCCCAGGGATTTCTATGGCTACACCTTC. The full variable domain, rest sourced from reference TRBV9 and TRBJ1-2, is DSGVTQTPKHLITATGQRVTLRCSPRSGDLSVYWYQQSLDQGLQFLIQYYNGEERAKGNILERFSAQQFPDLHSELNLSSLELGDSALYFCASSPRDFYGYTFGSGTRLTVV.